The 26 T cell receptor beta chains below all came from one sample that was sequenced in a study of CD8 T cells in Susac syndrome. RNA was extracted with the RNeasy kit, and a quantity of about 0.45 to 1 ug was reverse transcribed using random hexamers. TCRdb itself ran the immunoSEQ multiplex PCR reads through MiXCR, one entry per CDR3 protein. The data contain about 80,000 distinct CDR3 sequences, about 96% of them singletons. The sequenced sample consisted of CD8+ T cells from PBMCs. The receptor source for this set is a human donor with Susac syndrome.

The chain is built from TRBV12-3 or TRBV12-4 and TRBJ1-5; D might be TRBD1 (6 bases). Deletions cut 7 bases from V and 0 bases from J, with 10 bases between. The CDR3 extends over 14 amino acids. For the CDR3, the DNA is TGTGCCAGCACCGCACAGGGTAGCAATCAGCCCCAGCATTTT. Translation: CASTAQGSNQPQHF.

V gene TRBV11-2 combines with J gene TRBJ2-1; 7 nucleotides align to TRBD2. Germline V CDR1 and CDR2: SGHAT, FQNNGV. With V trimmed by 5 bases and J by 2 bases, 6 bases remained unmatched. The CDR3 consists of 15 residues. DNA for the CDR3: TGTGCCAGCAGCGTTAGCGGGTACCCCTACAATGAGCAGTTCTTC. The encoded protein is CASSVSGYPYNEQFF. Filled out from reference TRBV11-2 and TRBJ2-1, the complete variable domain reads EAGVAQSPRYKIIEKRQSVAFWCNPISGHATLYWYQQILGQGPKLLIQFQNNGVVDDSQLPKDRFSAERLKGVDSTLKIQPAKLEDSAVYLCASSVSGYPYNEQFFGPGTRLTVL.

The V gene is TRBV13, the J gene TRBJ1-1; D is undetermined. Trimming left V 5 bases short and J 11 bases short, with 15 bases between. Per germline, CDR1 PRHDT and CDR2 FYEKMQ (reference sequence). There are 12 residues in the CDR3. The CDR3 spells CASSLGPGRAFF. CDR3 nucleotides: TGTGCCAGCAGCCTCGGGCCCGGAAGGGCTTTCTTT.

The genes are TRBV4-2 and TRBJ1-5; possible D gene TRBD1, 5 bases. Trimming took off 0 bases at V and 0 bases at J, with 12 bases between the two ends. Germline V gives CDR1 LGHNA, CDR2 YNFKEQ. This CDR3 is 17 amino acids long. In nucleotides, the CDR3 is TGTGCCAGCAGCCAAGAGGTACGACAGACTAGCAATCAGCCCCAGCATTTT. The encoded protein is CASSQEVRQTSNQPQHF.

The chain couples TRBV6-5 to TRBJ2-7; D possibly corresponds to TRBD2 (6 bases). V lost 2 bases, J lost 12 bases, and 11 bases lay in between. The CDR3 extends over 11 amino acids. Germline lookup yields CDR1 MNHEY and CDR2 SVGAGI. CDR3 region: CASSYGTGWYF. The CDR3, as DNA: TGTGCCAGCAGTTACGGGACTGGATGGTACTTC.

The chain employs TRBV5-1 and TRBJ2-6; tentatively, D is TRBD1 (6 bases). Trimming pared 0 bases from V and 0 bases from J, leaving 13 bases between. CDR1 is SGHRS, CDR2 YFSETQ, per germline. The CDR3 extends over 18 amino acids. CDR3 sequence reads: CASSLEGEYPSGANVLTF. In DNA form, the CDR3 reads TGCGCCAGCAGCTTGGAGGGGGAATACCCCTCTGGGGCCAACGTCCTGACTTTC.

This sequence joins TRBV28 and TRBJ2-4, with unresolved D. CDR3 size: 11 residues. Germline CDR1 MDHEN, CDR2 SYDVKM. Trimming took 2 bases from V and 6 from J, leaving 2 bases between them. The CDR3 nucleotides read TGTGCCAGCAGTTTAGGAAACATTCAGTACTTC. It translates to CASSLGNIQYF.

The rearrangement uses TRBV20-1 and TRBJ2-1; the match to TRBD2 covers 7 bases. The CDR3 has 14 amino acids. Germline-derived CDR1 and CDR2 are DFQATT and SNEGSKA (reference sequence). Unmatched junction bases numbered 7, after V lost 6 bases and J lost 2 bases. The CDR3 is CSAGTSETYNEQFF. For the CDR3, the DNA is TGCAGTGCCGGTACTAGCGAGACCTACAATGAGCAGTTCTTC.

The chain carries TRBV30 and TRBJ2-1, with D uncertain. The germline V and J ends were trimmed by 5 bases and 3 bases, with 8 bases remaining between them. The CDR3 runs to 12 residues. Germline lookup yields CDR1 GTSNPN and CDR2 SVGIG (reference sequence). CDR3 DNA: TGTGCCTGGTCCTCTAGCTACAATGAGCAGTTCTTC. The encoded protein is CAWSSSYNEQFF.

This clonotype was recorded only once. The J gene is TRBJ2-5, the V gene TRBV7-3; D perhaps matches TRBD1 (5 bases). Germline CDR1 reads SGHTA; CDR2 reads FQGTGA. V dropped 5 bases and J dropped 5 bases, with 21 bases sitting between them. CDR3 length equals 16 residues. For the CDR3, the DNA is TGTGCCAGCAGCCAAGGGGCTCCTAGTACCATCGAGACCCAGTACTTC. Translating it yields CASSQGAPSTIETQYF.

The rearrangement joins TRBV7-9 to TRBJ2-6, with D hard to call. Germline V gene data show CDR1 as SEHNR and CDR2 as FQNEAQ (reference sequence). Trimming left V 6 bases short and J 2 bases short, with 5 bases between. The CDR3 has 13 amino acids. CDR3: CASRGTGANVLTF. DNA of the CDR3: TGTGCCAGCAGAGGGACTGGGGCCAACGTCCTGACTTTC.

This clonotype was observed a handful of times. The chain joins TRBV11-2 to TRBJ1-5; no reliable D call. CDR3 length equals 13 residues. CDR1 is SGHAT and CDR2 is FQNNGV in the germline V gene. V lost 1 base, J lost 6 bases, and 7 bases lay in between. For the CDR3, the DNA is TGTGCCAGCAGCTTAGGGGGTACTCAGCCCCAGCATTTT. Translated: CASSLGGTQPQHF.

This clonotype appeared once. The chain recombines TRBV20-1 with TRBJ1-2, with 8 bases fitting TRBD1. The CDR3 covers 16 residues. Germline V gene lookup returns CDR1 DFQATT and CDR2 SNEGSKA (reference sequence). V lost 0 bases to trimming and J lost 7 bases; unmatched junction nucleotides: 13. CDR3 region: CSARDRDTGTGGGYTF. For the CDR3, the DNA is TGCAGTGCTAGAGACCGAGATACCGGGACAGGCGGTGGCTACACCTTC.

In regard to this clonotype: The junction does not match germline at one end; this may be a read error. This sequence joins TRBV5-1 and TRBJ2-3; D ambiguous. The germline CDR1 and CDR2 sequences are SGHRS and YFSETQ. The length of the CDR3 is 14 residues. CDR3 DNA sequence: TGCGCCAGCAGCTATGCGAGTATAACAGATACACAGTATTTT. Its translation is CASSYASITDTQYF.

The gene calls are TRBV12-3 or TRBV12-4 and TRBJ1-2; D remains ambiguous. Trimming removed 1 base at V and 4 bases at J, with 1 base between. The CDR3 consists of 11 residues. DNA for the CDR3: TGTGCCAGCAGTTTAGGCTATGGCTACACCTTC. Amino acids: CASSLGYGYTF.

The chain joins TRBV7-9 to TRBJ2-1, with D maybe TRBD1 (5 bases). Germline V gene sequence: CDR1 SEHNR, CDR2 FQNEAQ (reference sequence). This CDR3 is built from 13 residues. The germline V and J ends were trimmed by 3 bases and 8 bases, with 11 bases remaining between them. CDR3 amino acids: CASSFLQADEQFF. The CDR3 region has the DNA TGTGCCAGCAGCTTCTTACAGGCCGATGAGCAGTTCTTC.

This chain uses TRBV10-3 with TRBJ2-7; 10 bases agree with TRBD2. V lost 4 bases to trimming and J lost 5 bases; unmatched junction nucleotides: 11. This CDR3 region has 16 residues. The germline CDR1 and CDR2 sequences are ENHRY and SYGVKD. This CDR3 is CAISGGASGSSHEQYF. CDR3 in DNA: TGTGCCATCAGTGGGGGGGCTAGCGGGAGTTCACACGAGCAGTACTTC.

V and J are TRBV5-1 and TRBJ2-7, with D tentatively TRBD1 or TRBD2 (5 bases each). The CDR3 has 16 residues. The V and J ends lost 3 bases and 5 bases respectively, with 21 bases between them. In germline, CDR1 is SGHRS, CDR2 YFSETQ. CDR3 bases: TGCGCCAGCAGCTCCCGACGGGGCGGCGGTCTCGACGAGCAGTACTTC. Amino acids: CASSSRRGGGLDEQYF.

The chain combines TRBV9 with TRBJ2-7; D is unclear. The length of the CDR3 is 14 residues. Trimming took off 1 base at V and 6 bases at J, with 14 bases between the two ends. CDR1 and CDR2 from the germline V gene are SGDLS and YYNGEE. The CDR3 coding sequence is TGTGCCAGCAGCGTATACCACTCCTTGGCCGAGCAGTACTTC. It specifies CASSVYHSLAEQYF.

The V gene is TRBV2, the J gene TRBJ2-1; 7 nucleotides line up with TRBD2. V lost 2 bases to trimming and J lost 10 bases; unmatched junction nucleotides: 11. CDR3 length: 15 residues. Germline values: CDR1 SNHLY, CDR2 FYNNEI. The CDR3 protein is CASSEMGTTPGEQFF. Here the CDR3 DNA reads TGTGCCAGCAGTGAAATGGGGACTACGCCGGGGGAGCAGTTCTTC. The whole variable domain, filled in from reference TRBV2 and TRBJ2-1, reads EPEVTQTPSHQVTQMGQEVILRCVPISNHLYFYWYRQILGQKVEFLVSFYNNEISEKSEIFDDQFSVERPDGSNFTLKIRSTKLEDSAMYFCASSEMGTTPGEQFFGPGTRLTVL.

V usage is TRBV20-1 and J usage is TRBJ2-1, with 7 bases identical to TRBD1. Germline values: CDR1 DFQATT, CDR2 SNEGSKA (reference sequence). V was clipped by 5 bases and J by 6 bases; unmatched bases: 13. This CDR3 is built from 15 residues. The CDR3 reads CSAHFRDRDVNEQFF. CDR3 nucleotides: TGCAGTGCTCACTTCCGCGACAGGGACGTCAATGAGCAGTTCTTC.

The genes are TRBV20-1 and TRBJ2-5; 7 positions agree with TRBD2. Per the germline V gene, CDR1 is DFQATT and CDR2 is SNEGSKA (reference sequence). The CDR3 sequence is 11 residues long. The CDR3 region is CSARGGGAQYF. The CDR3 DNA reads TGCAGCGCGAGGGGTGGGGGGGCCCAGTACTTC.

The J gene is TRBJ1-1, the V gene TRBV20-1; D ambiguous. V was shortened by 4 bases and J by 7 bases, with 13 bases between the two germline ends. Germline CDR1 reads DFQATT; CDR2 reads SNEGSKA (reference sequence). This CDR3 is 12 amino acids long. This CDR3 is CSATSPGVEAFF. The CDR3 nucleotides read TGCAGTGCTACTTCTCCAGGCGTTGAAGCTTTCTTT.

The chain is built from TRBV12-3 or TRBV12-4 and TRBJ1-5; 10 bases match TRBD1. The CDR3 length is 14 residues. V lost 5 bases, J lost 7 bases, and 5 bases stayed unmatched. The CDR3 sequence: CASSPTGGEQPQHF. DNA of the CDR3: TGTGCCAGCAGTCCGACAGGGGGCGAACAGCCCCAGCATTTT.

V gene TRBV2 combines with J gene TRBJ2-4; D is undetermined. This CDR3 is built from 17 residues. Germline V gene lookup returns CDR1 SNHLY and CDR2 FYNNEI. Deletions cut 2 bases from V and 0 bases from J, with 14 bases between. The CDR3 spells CASSEYVTGIAKNIQYF. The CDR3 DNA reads TGTGCCAGCAGTGAATACGTGACTGGGATAGCCAAAAACATTCAGTACTTC.

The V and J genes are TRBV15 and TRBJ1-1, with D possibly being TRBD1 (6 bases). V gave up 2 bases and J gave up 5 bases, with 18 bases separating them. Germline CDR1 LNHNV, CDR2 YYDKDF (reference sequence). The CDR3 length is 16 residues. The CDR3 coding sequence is TGTGCCACCAGCAGACATGCTGCGGGGGCAAGGACTGAAGCTTTCTTT. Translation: CATSRHAAGARTEAFF.